This passage covers 7 T cell receptor beta chains from one sample sequenced in a study of blood T cells in healthy people across ages. Primers used in a second PCR of roughly 6 to 12 cycles were a sample-barcoded 5' primer and a J-beta primer mix. One entry per CDR3 protein results from TCRdb running MiXCR on the 5' RACE reads. This table has over a million distinct CDR3 sequences, less than 50% appearing once. What was sequenced was blood. All receptors derive from a woman in her sixties in good health.

This clonotype was seen a single time. The rearrangement uses TRBV4-1 and TRBJ2-5, with a weak D call TRBD1 (6 bases). Trimming left V 2 bases short and J 11 bases short, with 21 bases between. The CDR3 length is 15 residues. Looked up from germline, CDR1 is MGHRA and CDR2 is YSYEKL. In DNA form, the CDR3 reads TGCGCCAGCAGCCAACCCGGACAGCACTACAATGAGCAGTACTTC. It translates to CASSQPGQHYNEQYF.

The V call is TRBV7-9, the J call TRBJ2-1; D perhaps matches TRBD2 (6 bases). Trimming removed 5 bases at V and 9 bases at J, with 11 bases between. The V gene's germline CDR1 is SEHNR and CDR2 FQNEAQ (reference sequence). The CDR3 spans 12 residues. For the CDR3, the DNA is TGTGCCAGCAGCGCGAGCGGGCCTGAGCAGTTCTTC. This codes for CASSASGPEQFF.

This clonotype has a handful of counts. The V call is TRBV6-5, the J call TRBJ1-2, with 7 bases matching TRBD1. This CDR3 has 16 residues. Germline V CDR1 and CDR2: MNHEY, SVGAGI. The junction had 11 bases not matched to a gene; V was cut back by 5 bases and J by 2 bases. The DNA for the CDR3 is TGTGCCAGCAGTAATCCCGACAGGGAACGGAACTATGGCTACACCTTC. This encodes CASSNPDRERNYGYTF.

The chain combines TRBV28 with TRBJ2-2; the D is unclear. The CDR3 is 16 residues long. V lost 3 bases and J lost 2, with 13 bases in between. Looked up from germline, CDR1 is MDHEN and CDR2 is SYDVKM. DNA of the CDR3: TGTGCCAGCAGTTTCCCCAGGACCGCTAACACCGGGGAGCTGTTTTTT. This encodes CASSFPRTANTGELFF.

CDR3 amino acids: CASSSGQGYNEQFF. The CDR3 nucleotides read TGTGCCAGCAGCTCGGGACAGGGATACAATGAGCAGTTCTTC. The V and J genes are TRBV7-9 and TRBJ2-1; TRBD1 matches at 9 bases. V was pared by 4 bases and J by 4 bases, with 2 bases of the junction left unmatched. This CDR3 comprises 14 residues. The V gene's germline CDR1 is SEHNR and CDR2 FQNEAQ (reference sequence). The whole variable domain, filled in from reference TRBV7-9 and TRBJ2-1, reads DTGVSQNPRHKITKRGQNVTFRCDPISEHNRLYWYRQTLGQGPEFLTYFQNEAQLEKSRLLSDRFSAERPKGSFSTLEIQRTEQGDSAMYLCASSSGQGYNEQFFGPGTRLTVL.

Note on this clonotype: With a much larger clone just one base away, this may be a read error. V is TRBV28 and J is TRBJ1-6; no firm D call. V was trimmed by 4 bases and J by 5 bases, leaving 12 bases between them. This CDR3 spans 15 amino acids. Germline V gene data show CDR1 as MDHEN and CDR2 as SYDVKM. The CDR3 reads CASSSVGGNNSPLHF. The CDR3 nucleotides are TGTGCCAGCAGTTCGGTAGGAGGGAATAATTCACCCCTCCACTTT.

J is TRBJ2-1 and V is TRBV27; 14 positions match TRBD2. CDR1 is MNHEY and CDR2 is SMNVEV in the germline V gene (reference sequence). J gave up 9 bases and V 4 bases, and 5 bases lay outside the gene matches. The CDR3 sequence is 15 residues long. The CDR3, as DNA: TGTGCCAGCAGTTCTAGACTAGCGGGAGGGCCTGAGCAGTTCTTC. It encodes CASSSRLAGGPEQFF.